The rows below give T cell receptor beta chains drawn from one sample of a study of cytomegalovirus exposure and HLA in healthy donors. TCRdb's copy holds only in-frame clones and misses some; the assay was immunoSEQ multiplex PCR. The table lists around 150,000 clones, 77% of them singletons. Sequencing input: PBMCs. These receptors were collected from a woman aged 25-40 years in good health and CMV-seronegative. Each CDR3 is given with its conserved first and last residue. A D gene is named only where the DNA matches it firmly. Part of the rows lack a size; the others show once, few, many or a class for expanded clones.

DNA: TGTGCCAGCAGCGGCCCCAGGGGGAACACTGAAGCTTTCTTT; CDR3: CASSGPRGNTEAFF; D: -; V: TRBV5-4; size: -; length: 14; J: TRBJ1-1
DNA: TGTGCCAGCAGCGTAAGCGGGACCCGAGTAACGGCTGAGCAGTTCTTC; CDR3: CASSVSGTRVTAEQFF; D: TRBD2; V: TRBV9; size: -; length: 16; J: TRBJ2-1
DNA: TGTGCCAGCAGCTTATCACAGGGGGCGCGGGGCACTGAAGCTTTCTTT; CDR3: CASSLSQGARGTEAFF; D: TRBD1; V: TRBV7-8; size: -; length: 16; J: TRBJ1-1
DNA: TGTGCCAGCAGCTACCATCGACCCGGGACAGTCTACGAGCAGTACTTC; CDR3: CASSYHRPGTVYEQYF; D: TRBD1; V: TRBV5-4; size: -; length: 16; J: TRBJ2-7
DNA: TGTGCCAGCAGCTTATTTCTCGGGGGGGCCGGGGAGCTGTTTTTT; CDR3: CASSLFLGGAGELFF; D: TRBD2; V: TRBV11-2; size: -; length: 15; J: TRBJ2-2
DNA: TGCAGCGTTGATCTTATTACAGGGATCAGCGGCTACACCTTC; CDR3: CSVDLITGISGYTF; D: -; V: TRBV29-1; size: -; length: 14; J: TRBJ1-2
DNA: TGTGCCAGCAGCGTAGCGACAGGGGGCTATGGCTACACCTTC; CDR3: CASSVATGGYGYTF; D: TRBD1; V: TRBV9; size: -; length: 14; J: TRBJ1-2
DNA: TGTGCCAGCAGCCCCCGGACAGGGGGAGGCTACACCTTC; CDR3: CASSPRTGGGYTF; D: TRBD1; V: TRBV6-5; size: -; length: 13; J: TRBJ1-2
DNA: TGCGCCAGCAAAATTGGCGGCCAGCCAACAGAGACCCAGTACTTC; CDR3: CASKIGGQPTETQYF; D: -; V: TRBV5-1; size: -; length: 15; J: TRBJ2-5
DNA: TGTGCCAGCAATGGGGGGAATTACAATGAGCAGTTCTTC; CDR3: CASNGGNYNEQFF; D: -; V: TRBV6-5; size: few; length: 13; J: TRBJ2-1
DNA: TGTGCCAGCAGCGGGGGGCAGTCTAACTATGGCTACACCTTC; CDR3: CASSGGQSNYGYTF; D: -; V: TRBV2; size: -; length: 14; J: TRBJ1-2
DNA: TGTTCCAGCAGCCCACCCTCCAGACAGGGCCCCTACAATGAGCAGTTCTTC; CDR3: CSSSPPSRQGPYNEQFF; D: TRBD1; V: TRBV7-9; size: -; length: 17; J: TRBJ2-1
DNA: TGCGCCAGCAGGAAGCCCGGGACAGGGGTGAGTGAGCAGTTCTTC; CDR3: CASRKPGTGVSEQFF; D: TRBD1; V: TRBV5-1; size: -; length: 15; J: TRBJ2-1
DNA: TGTGCCAGCAGTTACTTAATGGGACAGTTTAATTCACCCCTCCACTTT; CDR3: CASSYLMGQFNSPLHF; D: TRBD1; V: TRBV6-5; size: -; length: 16; J: TRBJ1-6
DNA: TGTGCCAGCAGCGCGCAGGGGGCTATTGGAGAGACCCAGTACTTC; CDR3: CASSAQGAIGETQYF; D: TRBD1; V: TRBV7-8; size: -; length: 15; J: TRBJ2-5
DNA: TGCGCCAGCACCGACGGGAGCTCCTACGAGCAGTACTTC; CDR3: CASTDGSSYEQYF; D: -; V: TRBV5-1; size: -; length: 13; J: TRBJ2-7
DNA: TGTGCCATCAGCCCCACAGGGGATTTATCTGGAAACACCATATATTTT; CDR3: CAISPTGDLSGNTIYF; D: TRBD1; V: TRBV10-3; size: -; length: 16; J: TRBJ1-3
DNA: -; CDR3: CASFLWGTGTYEQYF; D: -; V: TRBV13; size: few; length: 15; J: TRBJ2-7
DNA: TGTGCCAGCAGCCAAGGACAGGGGGTAACTGGGGCCAACGTCCTGACTTTC; CDR3: CASSQGQGVTGANVLTF; D: TRBD1; V: TRBV14; size: -; length: 17; J: TRBJ2-6
DNA: TGTGCCAGCAGCTTAGCGGGGGGACAGGTTGGCTACACCTTC; CDR3: CASSLAGGQVGYTF; D: TRBD1; V: TRBV7-9; size: -; length: 14; J: TRBJ1-2
DNA: TGTGCCAGTAGTTCCTGGACAGGAATAGGCTACGAGCAGTACTTC; CDR3: CASSSWTGIGYEQYF; D: TRBD1; V: TRBV19; size: few; length: 15; J: TRBJ2-7
DNA: TGTGCCTGGAGGATCTTCGGGGGGTCGAACTATGGCTACACCTTC; CDR3: CAWRIFGGSNYGYTF; D: -; V: TRBV30; size: few; length: 15; J: TRBJ1-2
DNA: TGTGCCAGTGACAGTTCCTCTGGGGCCAACGTCCTGACTTTC; CDR3: CASDSSSGANVLTF; D: -; V: TRBV19; size: -; length: 14; J: TRBJ2-6
DNA: TGTGCCAGCAGCCCAAGGCGGGGGAGCACAGATACGCAGTATTTT; CDR3: CASSPRRGSTDTQYF; D: TRBD2; V: TRBV4-2; size: -; length: 15; J: TRBJ2-3
DNA: TGTGCCAGCAGCACCCCCGGGACAGTGAACACTGAAGCTTTCTTT; CDR3: CASSTPGTVNTEAFF; D: TRBD1; V: TRBV5-4; size: few; length: 15; J: TRBJ1-1
DNA: TGTGCCAGCAGCGGGGGACTCGGCGAGCAGTACTTC; CDR3: CASSGGLGEQYF; D: -; V: TRBV5-5; size: -; length: 12; J: TRBJ2-7
DNA: TGTGCCAGTAGTACCGGGACAGGGGATGAGCAGTTCTTC; CDR3: CASSTGTGDEQFF; D: TRBD1; V: TRBV19; size: -; length: 13; J: TRBJ2-1